This is a list of T cell receptor beta chains from one sample in a study of beta chain features in type 1 diabetes. Using immunoSEQ multiplex PCR, the repertoire was profiled, and TCRdb retains in-frame clones only, with some absent. Of 400,000 to 600,000 clones in the sample, roughly 31% were seen once. The source material was naive CD4+ T cells from blood. These receptors were obtained from a man aged 18 to 30 in good health. Each CDR3 is given with its conserved first and last residue. A D gene is named only where the DNA matches it firmly. A clone size is listed for some rows: how often the clone was seen (once, few, many), or a class if it is expanded.

abundance,j_gene,d_gene,v_gene,CDR3nt,CDR3aa
-,TRBJ2-7,-,TRBV7-2,TGTGCCAGCAGCTCGCCGGGTTTCTCCTACGAGCAGTACTTC,CASSSPGFSYEQYF
few,TRBJ1-1,-,TRBV29-1,TGCAGCGTTGGGTTTATGGGCGCTGAAGCTTTCTTT,CSVGFMGAEAFF
few,TRBJ2-1,TRBD2,TRBV5-4,TGTGCCAGCAGCCGGGGGCTAGCGGGAGTGTGGAATGAGCAGTTCTTC,CASSRGLAGVWNEQFF
-,TRBJ2-6,-,TRBV18,TGTGCCAGCTCACCACCGCCCCTAAGGGGGGGCGCTGTGGGGGCCAACGTCCTGACTTTC,CASSPPPLRGGAVGANVLTF
-,TRBJ2-5,-,TRBV10-3,TGTGCCATCAGTGAGTCGTCAGAGACCCAGTACTTC,CAISESSETQYF
-,TRBJ2-7,-,TRBV29-1,TGCAGCGTCAGAAGGGACGCCCCCTACGAGCAGTACTTC,CSVRRDAPYEQYF
-,TRBJ2-1,-,TRBV28,TGTGCCAGCAGTTTGAGGAGCTCCTACAATGAGCAGTTCTTC,CASSLRSSYNEQFF
few,TRBJ2-2,-,TRBV20-1,TGCAGTGCGGGTCGGGCCGGTGGGCTGTTTTTT,CSAGRAGGLFF
-,TRBJ2-3,TRBD2,TRBV29-1,TGCAGCGTGACTAGCGGACCTCTGGAAGATACGCAGTATTTT,CSVTSGPLEDTQYF
-,TRBJ2-1,TRBD1,TRBV13,TGTGCCAGCAGCTTCGACAGGGGGGATGAGCAGTTCTTC,CASSFDRGDEQFF
-,TRBJ2-7,-,TRBV2,TGTGCCAGCAGTGAAGCGCTTTGGCGGGTGGTTCGGCACGAGCAGTACTTC,CASSEALWRVVRHEQYF
-,TRBJ1-4,TRBD1,TRBV9,TGTGCCAGCAGCGTAAGCTCAGGGGGCGAAAAACTGTTTTTT,CASSVSSGGEKLFF
-,TRBJ2-1,-,TRBV27,TGTGCCAGCAACCTAGGGAACACACGTGAGCAGTTCTTC,CASNLGNTREQFF
few,TRBJ2-1,TRBD2,TRBV30,TGTGCCTGGAGGGACCGGGGAGGGCGCAATGAGCAGTTCTTC,CAWRDRGGRNEQFF
-,TRBJ2-2,-,TRBV5-4,TGTGCCAGCAGCCGCCACACCGGGGAGCTGTTTTTT,CASSRHTGELFF
-,TRBJ2-5,-,TRBV7-7,TGTGCCAGCAGCTCCCGACCCCAAGAGACCCAGTACTTC,CASSSRPQETQYF
few,TRBJ2-2,-,TRBV9,TGTGCCAGCAGCGGAACCTCGCGCCCACAGGGAGACGGGGAGCTGTTTTTT,CASSGTSRPQGDGELFF
few,TRBJ1-2,-,TRBV29-1,TGCAGCGTTGGCAGGGATGATGGCTACACCTTC,CSVGRDDGYTF
few,TRBJ2-5,TRBD2,TRBV4-1,TGCGCCAGCAGCCGTATAGCGGGAGCAGCGGAGACCCAGTACTTC,CASSRIAGAAETQYF
few,TRBJ2-7,TRBD2,TRBV10-3,TGTGCCATCAGTGTTACTAGCGGCTACGAGCAGTACTTC,CAISVTSGYEQYF
few,TRBJ1-2,-,TRBV30,TGTGCCTGGAGTCCCGGATTATATGGCTACACCTTC,CAWSPGLYGYTF
few,TRBJ2-1,TRBD2,TRBV30,TGTGCCTGGAGTCTTGGCGGGAGCATGTATGAGCAGTTCTTC,CAWSLGGSMYEQFF
once,TRBJ2-4,-,TRBV18,TGTGCCAGCTCACCAACGACGCGTGCGGACATTCAGTACTTC,CASSPTTRADIQYF
-,TRBJ2-2,-,TRBV7-9,TGTGCCAGCAGCCTCCCGGCGAGGACCGGGGAGCTGTTTTTT,CASSLPARTGELFF
-,TRBJ2-7,-,TRBV7-2,TGTGCCAGCACCTTAGAGGCCGCAACCTACGAGCAGTACTTC,CASTLEAATYEQYF
few,TRBJ2-7,TRBD2,TRBV28,TGTGCCAGCAGTGAACTAGCGGGAGGCGTTAACGAGCAGTACTTC,CASSELAGGVNEQYF
-,TRBJ2-3,-,TRBV19,TGTGCCAGTAGTATCGTTATCCCAGATACGCAGTATTTT,CASSIVIPDTQYF
few,TRBJ2-7,-,TRBV28,TGTGCCAGCACCCTTAGGGGAGGAGGGCAGTACTTC,CASTLRGGGQYF
-,TRBJ2-7,TRBD2,TRBV15,TGTGCCACCAGCTTAGGGACTAGCGTCTCCTACGAGCAGTACTTC,CATSLGTSVSYEQYF
few,TRBJ1-4,TRBD1,TRBV10-3,TGTGCCATCAGCACGGACAGGGGTGAAAAACTGTTTTTT,CAISTDRGEKLFF
-,TRBJ2-7,-,TRBV6-5,TGTGCCTCACTCTACGAGCAGTACTTC,CASLYEQYF
few,TRBJ2-7,-,TRBV15,TGTGCCACCAGCAGAGATTCGGTCATTCTCCTTTTC,CATSRDSVILLF
few,TRBJ2-3,TRBD2,TRBV7-9,TGTGCCAGCAGGCCACCTAGCGGGAGAGGCACAGATACGCAGTATTTT,CASRPPSGRGTDTQYF
-,TRBJ2-1,-,TRBV19,TGTGCCAGTAGCCCCGAGCGAATCGGCGATGAGCAGTTCTTC,CASSPERIGDEQFF
few,TRBJ2-3,-,TRBV27,TGTGCCACCAGAAGCGGGCACACAGATACGCAGTATTTT,CATRSGHTDTQYF
few,TRBJ1-1,-,TRBV4-1,TGCGCCAGCAGCCGGTCGGTGGGAACAGGGAGTACTGAAGCTTTCTTT,CASSRSVGTGSTEAFF
few,TRBJ2-5,-,TRBV6-6,TGTGCCAGCAGCTACTTCGGGACGACGGAGACCCAGTACTTC,CASSYFGTTETQYF
-,TRBJ2-1,-,TRBV5-1,TGCGCCAGCAGCTTGGAGGTCGGGAACGCTGACAATGAGCAGTTCTTC,CASSLEVGNADNEQFF
-,TRBJ2-7,-,TRBV11-2,TGTGCCAGCAGCTTAGTTCCGGGAGCTACCTACGAGCAGTACTTC,CASSLVPGATYEQYF
few,TRBJ1-2,TRBD1,TRBV7-9,TGTGCCAGCAGGGGACAGGGGGCGGATGGCTACACCTTC,CASRGQGADGYTF
few,TRBJ2-1,TRBD1,TRBV2,TGTGCCAGCAGTCCGGACAGGGACTCCTACAATGAGCAGTTCTTC,CASSPDRDSYNEQFF
once,TRBJ2-3,TRBD1,TRBV5-4,TGTGCCAGCAGCTTGGCTACAGGGGGAGGCACAGATACGCAGTATTTT,CASSLATGGGTDTQYF
few,TRBJ2-1,-,TRBV30,TGTGCCTGGAGTTACGTTTACAATGAGCAGTTCTTC,CAWSYVYNEQFF
few,TRBJ2-6,-,TRBV30,TGTGCCTGGATTCGGTTAGGTTCGTCTGGGGCCAACGTCCTGACTTTC,CAWIRLGSSGANVLTF
few,TRBJ2-7,-,TRBV2,TGTGCCAGCAGTAGGGAATCCTACGAGCAGTACTTC,CASSRESYEQYF
-,TRBJ1-3,TRBD1,TRBV30,TGTGCCTGGAGTGTCCGACAGGGGGTTGGAAACACCATATATTTT,CAWSVRQGVGNTIYF
-,TRBJ2-7,-,TRBV7-2,TGTGCCAGCAGCTTACGGGACTCCTACGAGCAGTACTTC,CASSLRDSYEQYF
few,TRBJ1-1,-,TRBV25-1,TGTGCCACGCTGGGGAGGGAGAACACTGAAGCTTTCTTT,CATLGRENTEAFF